This T cell receptor beta chain was found in a study of vaccination effects on CD4 cells after COVID-19. Study as a whole: Either the mRNA-1273 or the BNT162b2 vaccine was given to participants as two doses. Among convalescent patients, two provided samples 16 days and one week before vaccination.

Some clones are missing from TCRdb's copy, which holds only in-frame ones; the method was immunoSEQ multiplex PCR. The table includes tens of thousands of clones, 75% to 85% detected once. Before sequencing took place, the ViraFEST assay used viral peptide pools to expand antigen-specific CD4+ T cells. The culture ran for roughly 10 days before CD4+ T cells were isolated. By PCR, the person was confirmed to have had SARS-CoV-2 infection between March and December 2020. An HIV-1 Nef peptide pool served as the negative control culture. A half-medium replacement with IL-2 medium was carried out on days 3 and 7. Details on this clone: Its antigen is currently unknown.

Germline CDR1 and CDR2: SNHLY and FYNNEI. The CDR3 totals 13 residues. V was pared by 6 bases and J by 9 bases, with 15 bases between. The J gene is TRBJ2-1, the V gene TRBV2; perhaps TRBD1 as D (7 bases). This TCR came from a human donor who had a prior SARS-CoV-2 infection. The input for sequencing was CD4+ T cells from PBMCs cultured with HIV peptides, taken before COVID-19 vaccination. Specified subset: HIV-1 Nef peptide pool negative control/reference culture. This CDR3 reads CASSTHQGGEQFF. The CDR3, as DNA: TGTGCCAGCAGCACCCACCAGGGGGGTGAGCAGTTCTTC.